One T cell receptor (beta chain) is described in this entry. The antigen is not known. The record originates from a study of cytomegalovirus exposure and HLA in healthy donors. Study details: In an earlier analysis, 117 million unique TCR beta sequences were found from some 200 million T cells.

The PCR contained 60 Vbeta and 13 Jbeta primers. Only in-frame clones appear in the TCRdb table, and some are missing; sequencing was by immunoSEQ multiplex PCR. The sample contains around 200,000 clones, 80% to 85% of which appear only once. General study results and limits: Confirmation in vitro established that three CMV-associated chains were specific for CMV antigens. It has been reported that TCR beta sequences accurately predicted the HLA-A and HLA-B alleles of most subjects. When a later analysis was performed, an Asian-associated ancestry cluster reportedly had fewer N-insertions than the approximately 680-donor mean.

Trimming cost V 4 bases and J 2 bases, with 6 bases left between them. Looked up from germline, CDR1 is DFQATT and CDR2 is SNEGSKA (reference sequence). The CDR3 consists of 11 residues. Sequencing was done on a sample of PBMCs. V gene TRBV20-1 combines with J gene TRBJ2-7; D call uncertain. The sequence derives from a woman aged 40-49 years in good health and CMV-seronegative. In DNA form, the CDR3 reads TGCAGTGCTACTACCACCTACGAGCAGTACTTC. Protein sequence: CSATTTYEQYF.